The 18 T cell receptor beta chains below come from one sample, sequenced in a study of brain T cells in children with intractable seizures. The assay was immunoSEQ multiplex PCR, and TCRdb's table has in-frame clones only and misses some. The sample consists of tens of thousands of clones, about 93% of them appearing once. The specimen was peripheral blood, collected at surgery. These TCRs come from a boy younger than two with tuberous sclerosis and intractable seizures.

The chain is built from TRBV6-1 and TRBJ1-6; no reliable D call. The CDR3 has 16 amino acids. The V gene's germline CDR1 is MNHNS and CDR2 SASEGT. The germline V and J ends were trimmed by 1 base and 10 bases, with 17 bases remaining between them. The CDR3 bases are TGTGCCAGCAGTGAAGAGGGAGTTGAATTTAGATCACCCCTCCACTTT. It specifies CASSEEGVEFRSPLHF.

This clone was counted once. The chain carries TRBV28 and TRBJ2-2; no reliable D call. The CDR3 totals 12 residues. Germline V gene sequence: CDR1 MDHEN, CDR2 SYDVKM. With 5 bases removed from V and 2 bases from J, the gap between germline ends came to 3 bases. The CDR3 region has the DNA TGTGCCAGCAGTCGAAACACCGGGGAGCTGTTTTTT. It encodes CASSRNTGELFF.

This clone was detected only once. V gene TRBV19 combines with J gene TRBJ2-7; tentatively, D is TRBD2 (6 bases). The CDR3 runs to 13 residues. In germline, CDR1 is LNHDA, CDR2 SQIVND (reference sequence). V was shortened by 4 bases and J by 3 bases, with 10 bases between the two germline ends. In DNA, the CDR3 is TGTGCCAGTAGTACGGCGGGACTCTACGAGCAGTACTTC. Protein sequence: CASSTAGLYEQYF.

This sequence joins TRBV29-1 and TRBJ2-1, with D possibly being TRBD2 (6 bases). Germline V gene sequence: CDR1 SQVTM, CDR2 ANQGSEA. V was clipped by 7 bases and J by 2 bases, with 6 bases between them. The CDR3 contains 11 residues. The CDR3 sequence is CSAGAYNEQFF. The CDR3 DNA is TGCAGCGCGGGGGCCTACAATGAGCAGTTCTTC.

This chain connects TRBV19 to TRBJ1-4; 7 bases line up with TRBD1. Germline CDR1 and CDR2: LNHDA and SQIVND (reference sequence). The CDR3 spans 14 residues. V lost 6 bases, J lost 8 bases, and 9 bases stayed unmatched. This CDR3 reads CASSPEGADEKLFF. In DNA, the CDR3 is TGTGCCAGTAGCCCAGAGGGGGCGGACGAAAAACTGTTTTTT.

The rearrangement joins TRBV5-6 to TRBJ2-5; TRBD2 is a possible D gene (6 bases). Trimming pared 0 bases from V and 7 bases from J, leaving 13 bases between. Germline lookup yields CDR1 SGHDT and CDR2 YYEEEE. CDR3 size: 14 residues. In nucleotides, the CDR3 is TGTGCCAGCAGCTTGGGAGGACTACGGGGGACCCAGTACTTC. Translation: CASSLGGLRGTQYF. Filled out from reference TRBV5-6 and TRBJ2-5, the complete variable domain reads DAGVTQSPTHLIKTRGQQVTLRCSPKSGHDTVSWYQQALGQGPQFIFQYYEEEERQRGNFPDRFSGHQFPNYSSELNVNALLLGDSALYLCASSLGGLRGTQYFGPGTRLLVL.

The chain couples TRBV24-1 to TRBJ2-3; no clear D gene. The V end was cut by 0 bases, the J end by 2 bases, with 2 bases between. Germline assignment: CDR1 KGHDR and CDR2 SFDVKD. CDR3 length: 13 amino acids. As DNA, the CDR3 is TGTGCCACCAGTGATTTGGCCACAGATACGCAGTATTTT. It codes for CATSDLATDTQYF.

The chain uses TRBV9 and TRBJ1-2; 7 nucleotides agree with TRBD1. Germline V gene data show CDR1 as SGDLS and CDR2 as YYNGEE. After removal of 4 bases from V and 7 bases from J, the junction contained 7 bases not matched to a gene. This CDR3 is built from 13 residues. The DNA of the CDR3 is TGTGCCAGCAGCCAGGGGGGGTATCGTGGCTACACCTTC. Translating gives CASSQGGYRGYTF.

The chain has TRBV10-3 and TRBJ1-4, with a tentative D call TRBD1 (6 bases). CDR1 and CDR2 (germline): ENHRY, SYGVKD. The ends were cut back, 8 bases at V and 6 bases at J, with 19 bases in the middle. CDR3 length: 15 amino acids. CDR3 loop: CAIGAVGGGYEKLFF. The CDR3 DNA sequence: TGTGCCATCGGCGCTGTAGGGGGGGGATATGAAAAACTGTTTTTT.

In its sample, this clone was seen once. This chain uses TRBV19 with TRBJ1-5; D might be TRBD1 (5 bases). The V gene's germline CDR1 is LNHDA and CDR2 SQIVND (reference sequence). V was shortened by 9 bases and J by 1 base, with 16 bases between the two germline ends. The CDR3 has 15 amino acids. Here the CDR3 reads CASAEGSRSNQPQHF. DNA for the CDR3: TGTGCCAGCGCTGAGGGGAGTCGAAGCAATCAGCCCCAGCATTTT.

V gene TRBV30 combines with J gene TRBJ1-1; 9 nucleotides agree with TRBD1. CDR1 and CDR2 from the germline V gene are GTSNPN and SVGIG (reference sequence). V lost 0 bases, J lost 5 bases, and 7 bases stayed unmatched. The CDR3 length is 15 residues. The CDR3 DNA follows: TGTGCCTGGAGTGTACGTCGGACAGGGGCAACTGAAGCTTTCTTT. It specifies CAWSVRRTGATEAFF.

The chain carries TRBV6-1 and TRBJ1-2; TRBD1 aligns across 8 bases. The CDR3 loop spans 13 amino acids. The V gene end was trimmed by 2 bases and the J gene end by 4 bases; junction bases not matched to a gene: 0. Germline CDR1 reads MNHNS; CDR2 reads SASEGT. CDR3: CASSETGGYGYTF. CDR3 sequence (DNA): TGTGCCAGCAGTGAAACAGGGGGCTATGGCTACACCTTC.

This sequence joins TRBV3-1 (or the pseudogene TRBV3-2) and TRBJ2-1; TRBD2 aligns across 9 bases. Trimming at V came to 2 bases and at J to 8 bases, leaving 7 bases not matched to a gene. Germline V gene sequence: CDR1 LGHDT, CDR2 YNNKEL (reference sequence). The CDR3 runs to 15 residues. This CDR3 is CASSQPVSGGYEQFF. CDR3 coding DNA: TGTGCCAGCAGCCAACCCGTTAGCGGGGGCTATGAGCAGTTCTTC.

This chain uses TRBV9 with TRBJ2-2; 7 positions agree with TRBD1. The CDR3 runs to 14 residues. The V segment lost 6 bases and the J segment 3 bases; nucleotides outside the gene matches: 5. Germline assignment: CDR1 SGDLS and CDR2 YYNGEE. CDR3 sequence: CASKKGADTGELFF. Here the CDR3 DNA reads TGTGCCAGCAAAAAGGGGGCGGACACCGGGGAGCTGTTTTTT. Variable domain in full (rest from reference TRBV9 and TRBJ2-2): DSGVTQTPKHLITATGQRVTLRCSPRSGDLSVYWYQQSLDQGLQFLIQYYNGEERAKGNILERFSAQQFPDLHSELNLSSLELGDSALYFCASKKGADTGELFFGEGSRLTVL.

The chain carries TRBV11-2 and TRBJ2-7; 9 bases fit TRBD1. This CDR3 contains 18 residues. The J segment lost 2 bases and the V segment lost 5 bases, leaving 16 bases of the junction unmatched. CDR1 is SGHAT and CDR2 is FQNNGV in the germline V gene. The CDR3 nucleotides are TGTGCCAGCAGCCCGTTCCTTTTTGACAGGGGGAGGACCTACGAGCAGTACTTC. It encodes CASSPFLFDRGRTYEQYF. The variable domain in full, with the rest retrieved from reference TRBV11-2 and TRBJ2-7, is EAGVAQSPRYKIIEKRQSVAFWCNPISGHATLYWYQQILGQGPKLLIQFQNNGVVDDSQLPKDRFSAERLKGVDSTLKIQPAKLEDSAVYLCASSPFLFDRGRTYEQYFGPGTRLTVT.

The chain uses TRBV2 and TRBJ1-1; D gene uncertain. Between the trimmed V and J ends, which lost 2 bases and 0 bases, there was a span of 19 bases. CDR3 length equals 18 residues. The germline CDR1 and CDR2 sequences are SNHLY and FYNNEI. Here the CDR3 DNA reads TGTGCCAGCAGTGAAAAGACGGGGATGCGGGGTTTGAACACTGAAGCTTTCTTT. Protein sequence: CASSEKTGMRGLNTEAFF.

This clone was seen a single time. The chain joins TRBV2 to TRBJ2-7; possible D gene TRBD1, 6 bases. CDR1 is SNHLY and CDR2 is FYNNEI in the germline V gene. The CDR3 length is 20 residues. Trimming stripped 7 bases from V and 4 bases from J, with 35 bases between. The DNA for the CDR3 is TGTGCCAGCATGTCGAGTGATTCCCCCGGGCAGGGGTCTCTTCTATACGAGCAGTACTTC. Encoded protein: CASMSSDSPGQGSLLYEQYF. The full variable domain, completed using reference TRBV2 and TRBJ2-7, is EPEVTQTPSHQVTQMGQEVILRCVPISNHLYFYWYRQILGQKVEFLVSFYNNEISEKSEIFDDQFSVERPDGSNFTLKIRSTKLEDSAMYFCASMSSDSPGQGSLLYEQYFGPGTRLTVT.

This clone was detected once. The chain combines TRBV28 with TRBJ2-1; D might be TRBD2 (6 bases). Germline lookup yields CDR1 MDHEN and CDR2 SYDVKM. The CDR3 covers 13 residues. The V end was cut by 6 bases, the J end by 7 bases, with 13 bases between. For the CDR3, the DNA is TGTGCCAGCAGCACCGGGACTCCGAATGAGCAGTTCTTC. This encodes CASSTGTPNEQFF. Full variable domain (outside the CDR3, taken from reference TRBV28 and TRBJ2-1): DVKVTQSSRYLVKRTGEKVFLECVQDMDHENMFWYRQDPGLGLRLIYFSYDVKMKEKGDIPEGYSVSREKKERFSLILESASTNQTSMYLCASSTGTPNEQFFGPGTRLTVL.